The sequence of this T cell receptor (beta chain) was determined in a study of cytotoxic CD8 clonotypes in ibrutinib-treated CLL. Study details: Partial responses totalled about 24 and complete responses 2; after median around six years, around 14 remained remitted and roughly twelve progressed.

The CDR3 has 15 residues. Germline V gene sequence: CDR1 SGHTA, CDR2 FQGNSA. After removal of 5 bases from V and 1 base from J, the junction contained 4 bases not matched to a gene. The data were produced by immunoSEQ multiplex PCR, yet TCRdb's version contains in-frame clones alone and is incomplete. Of around 26,000 clones in the sample, about 82% were seen once. The source is a human donor with chronic lymphocytic leukemia. The sequences come from PBMCs, collected after 24 months of ibrutinib treatment. The chain combines TRBV7-2 with TRBJ2-3; 9 bases are shared with TRBD1. CDR3 nucleotides: TGTGCCAGCAGCCCCTACAGGGGGCGCACAGATACGCAGTATTTT. This codes for CASSPYRGRTDTQYF.